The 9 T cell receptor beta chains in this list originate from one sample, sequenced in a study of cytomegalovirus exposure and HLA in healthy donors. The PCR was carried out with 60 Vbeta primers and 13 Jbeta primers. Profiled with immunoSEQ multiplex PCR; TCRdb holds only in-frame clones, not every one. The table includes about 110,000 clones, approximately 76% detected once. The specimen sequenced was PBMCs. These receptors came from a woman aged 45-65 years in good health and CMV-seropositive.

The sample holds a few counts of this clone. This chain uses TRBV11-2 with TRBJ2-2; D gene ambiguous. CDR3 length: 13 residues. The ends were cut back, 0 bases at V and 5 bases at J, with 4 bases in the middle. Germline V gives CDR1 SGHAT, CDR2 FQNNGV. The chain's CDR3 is CASSLDRTGELFF. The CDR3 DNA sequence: TGTGCCAGCAGCTTAGACCGGACCGGGGAGCTGTTTTTT.

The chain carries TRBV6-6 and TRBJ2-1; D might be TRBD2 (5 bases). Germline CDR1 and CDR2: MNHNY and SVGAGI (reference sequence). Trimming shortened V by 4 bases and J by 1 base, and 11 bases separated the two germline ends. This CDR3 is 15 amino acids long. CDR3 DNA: TGTGCCAGCAGTTTGGGAGCGTTATCCTACAATGAGCAGTTCTTC. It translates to CASSLGALSYNEQFF.

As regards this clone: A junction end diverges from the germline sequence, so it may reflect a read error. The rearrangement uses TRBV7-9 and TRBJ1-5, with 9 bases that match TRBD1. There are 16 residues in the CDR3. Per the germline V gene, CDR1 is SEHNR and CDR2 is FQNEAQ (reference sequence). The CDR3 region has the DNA TGTTCCAGCAGCGGTCCCGGGACAGGGACGGATCAGCCCCAGCATTTT. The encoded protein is CSSSGPGTGTDQPQHF.

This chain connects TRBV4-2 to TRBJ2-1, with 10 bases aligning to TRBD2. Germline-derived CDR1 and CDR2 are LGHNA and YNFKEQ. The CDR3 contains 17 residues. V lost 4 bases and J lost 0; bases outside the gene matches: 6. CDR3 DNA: TGTGCCAGCAGCCCACCGCTAGCGGGGGCCTCCTACAATGAGCAGTTCTTC. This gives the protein CASSPPLAGASYNEQFF.

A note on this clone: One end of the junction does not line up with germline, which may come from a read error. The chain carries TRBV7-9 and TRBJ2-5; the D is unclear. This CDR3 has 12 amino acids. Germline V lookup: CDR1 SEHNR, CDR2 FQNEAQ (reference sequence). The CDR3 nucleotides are TGTTCCAGCAGCTTAAACCGGGAGACCCAGTACTTC. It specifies CSSSLNRETQYF.

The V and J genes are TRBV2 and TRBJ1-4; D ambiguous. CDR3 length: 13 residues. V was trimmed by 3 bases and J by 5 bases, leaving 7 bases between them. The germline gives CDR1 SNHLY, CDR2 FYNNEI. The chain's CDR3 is CASSERWNEKLFF. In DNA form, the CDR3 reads TGTGCCAGCAGTGAGAGGTGGAATGAAAAACTGTTTTTT.

CDR3 nucleotide sequence: TGCGCCAGCAGCCAAGGGGGACAGGGCCTCTACGAGCAGTACTTC. Protein sequence: CASSQGGQGLYEQYF. V gene TRBV4-3 combines with J gene TRBJ2-7, with 9 positions matching TRBD1. The germline V gene has CDR1 LGHNA and CDR2 YSLEER. The CDR3 is made up of 15 amino acids. V shed 1 base and J 3 bases; nucleotides not matched to a gene: 4.

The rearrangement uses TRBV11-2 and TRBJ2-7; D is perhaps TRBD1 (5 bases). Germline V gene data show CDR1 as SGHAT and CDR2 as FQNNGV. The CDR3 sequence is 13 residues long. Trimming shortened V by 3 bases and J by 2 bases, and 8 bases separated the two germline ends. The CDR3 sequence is CASSFSGTYEQYF. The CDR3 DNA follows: TGTGCCAGCAGCTTTTCAGGGACCTACGAGCAGTACTTC.

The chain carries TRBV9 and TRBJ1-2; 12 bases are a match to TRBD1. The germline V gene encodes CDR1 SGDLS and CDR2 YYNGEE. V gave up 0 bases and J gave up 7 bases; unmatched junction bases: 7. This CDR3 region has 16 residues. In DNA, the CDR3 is TGTGCCAGCAGCGTAGATGGGGACAGGGGGCTTGGTGGCTACACCTTC. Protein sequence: CASSVDGDRGLGGYTF.